These 30 T cell receptor beta chains share one sample of origin, sequenced in a study of cytotoxic CD8 clonotypes in ibrutinib-treated CLL. TCRdb's table, derived via immunoSEQ multiplex PCR, lists solely in-frame clones and lacks some. The sample yields 250,000 to 350,000 clones, roughly three quarters seen once. The sample here was PBMCs, taken at disease progression, from a patient treated with ibrutinib. These receptors were taken from a human donor with chronic lymphocytic leukemia.

V and J are TRBV9 and TRBJ1-1; D unclear. The germline CDR1 and CDR2 sequences are SGDLS and YYNGEE. CDR3 length: 15 residues. Trimming cost V 2 bases and J 3 bases, with 14 bases left between them. The CDR3 reads CASSVSGVVDTEAFF. The CDR3 DNA follows: TGTGCCAGCAGCGTTAGCGGGGTGGTGGACACTGAAGCTTTCTTT.

Only a few counts were recorded for this clone. The V and J genes are TRBV5-4 and TRBJ2-7; possible D gene TRBD2, 6 bases. The CDR3 extends over 13 amino acids. Germline CDR1 reads SGHNT; CDR2 reads YYREEE (reference sequence). Trimming took 2 bases from V and 3 from J, leaving 9 bases between them. As DNA, the CDR3 is TGTGCCAGCAGCTTAGCGGGCCTCTACGAGCAGTACTTC. Protein: CASSLAGLYEQYF.

This clone was counted only a few times. CDR3 in DNA: TGTGCCAGCAGAGAGTTCTCCTACAATGAGCAGTTCTTC. Translated: CASREFSYNEQFF. The chain combines TRBV6-1 with TRBJ2-1; no reliable D call. The CDR3 sequence is 13 residues long. From germline, CDR1 is MNHNS and CDR2 SASEGT. Deletions cut 6 bases from V and 0 bases from J, with 6 bases between.

The V and J genes are TRBV6-1 and TRBJ2-3; the match to TRBD2 covers 12 bases. With 0 bases clipped from V and 3 bases from J, the junction kept 4 bases outside the gene matches. CDR3 length: 17 amino acids. From germline, CDR1 is MNHNS and CDR2 SASEGT. The CDR3 DNA follows: TGTGCCAGCAGTGAAGCGGCTAGCGGGGGGGCTACAGATACGCAGTATTTT. This translates into CASSEAASGGATDTQYF.

As regards this clone: Other DNA sequences in this sample translate to the same CDR3. V gene TRBV29-1 combines with J gene TRBJ1-1; possible D gene TRBD1, 6 bases. V lost 4 bases to trimming and J lost 1 base, with 7 bases between them. In germline, CDR1 is SQVTM, CDR2 ANQGSEA. The CDR3 consists of 12 residues. CDR3 protein: CSVGGGNTEAFF. The CDR3 nucleotides are TGCAGCGTTGGAGGGGGGAACACTGAAGCTTTCTTT.

V gene TRBV27 combines with J gene TRBJ2-7; the match to TRBD1 covers 8 bases. CDR3 length equals 19 residues. Losses at the gene ends were 3 bases for V and 0 bases for J; bases not matched to a gene: 16. Germline V gives CDR1 MNHEY, CDR2 SMNVEV (reference sequence). The CDR3 region has the DNA TGTGCCAGCAGTTTCGTAAAATTTCCGGGTGGACAGGGCTCCTACGAGCAGTACTTC. It is translated as CASSFVKFPGGQGSYEQYF.

The chain combines TRBV13 with TRBJ2-7; 14 bases match TRBD2. The germline gives CDR1 PRHDT, CDR2 FYEKMQ (reference sequence). Unmatched junction bases numbered 8, after V lost 8 bases and J lost 5 bases. The CDR3 spans 15 residues. This CDR3 reads CASQTSGGARNEQYF. CDR3 DNA: TGTGCCAGCCAGACTAGCGGGGGGGCTCGGAACGAGCAGTACTTC.

The chain carries TRBV6-5 and TRBJ2-1; TRBD2 aligns across 7 bases. Unmatched junction bases numbered 3, after V lost 7 bases and J lost 0 bases. The CDR3 totals 14 residues. Looked up from germline, CDR1 is MNHEY and CDR2 is SVGAGI. CDR3 sequence: CASTRTSSYNEQFF. In DNA, the CDR3 is TGTGCCAGCACTCGGACTAGCTCCTACAATGAGCAGTTCTTC.

V gene TRBV28 combines with J gene TRBJ2-7; TRBD2 is a possible D gene (6 bases). The CDR3 has 14 amino acids. Trimming removed 5 bases from V and 2 bases from J, with 13 bases in between. Germline-derived CDR1 and CDR2 are MDHEN and SYDVKM. CDR3 DNA: TGTGCCAGCAGTCCCCCCGGAGGGCCCTACGAGCAGTACTTC. Encoded protein: CASSPPGGPYEQYF. Filled out from reference TRBV28 and TRBJ2-7, the complete variable domain reads DVKVTQSSRYLVKRTGEKVFLECVQDMDHENMFWYRQDPGLGLRLIYFSYDVKMKEKGDIPEGYSVSREKKERFSLILESASTNQTSMYLCASSPPGGPYEQYFGPGTRLTVT.

The rearrangement links TRBV2 to TRBJ2-7; 9 bases match TRBD2. Germline CDR1 reads SNHLY; CDR2 reads FYNNEI. CDR3 size: 16 residues. With V trimmed by 1 base and J by 0 bases, 4 bases remained unmatched. DNA of the CDR3: TGTGCCAGCAGTGAAGTGGGCGGGGGGGTCTCCTACGAGCAGTACTTC. Translation gives CASSEVGGGVSYEQYF. Together with reference TRBV2 and TRBJ2-7, the CDR3 gives the full variable domain: EPEVTQTPSHQVTQMGQEVILRCVPISNHLYFYWYRQILGQKVEFLVSFYNNEISEKSEIFDDQFSVERPDGSNFTLKIRSTKLEDSAMYFCASSEVGGGVSYEQYFGPGTRLTVT.

The chain recombines TRBV9 with TRBJ2-7; 8 bases align to TRBD1. Germline lookup yields CDR1 SGDLS and CDR2 YYNGEE. This CDR3 is built from 14 residues. J lost 3 bases, V lost 4 bases, and 6 bases had no gene match. The CDR3 DNA reads as TGTGCCAGCAGCCCGGGACAGGTCGTCTACGAGCAGTACTTC. Protein: CASSPGQVVYEQYF.

V gene TRBV18 combines with J gene TRBJ2-7; tentatively, D is TRBD1 (6 bases). V was cut by 2 bases and J by 0 bases, with 8 bases left in between. CDR1 and CDR2 (germline): KGHSH, LQKENI. The CDR3 covers 14 residues. CDR3 coding DNA: TGTGCCAGCTCACCAGAGACAGGCTCCTACGAGCAGTACTTC. Translated, it gives CASSPETGSYEQYF.

This clone has more than one count but fewer than ten. The chain carries TRBV2 and TRBJ2-1; D tentatively fits TRBD1 or TRBD2 (5 bases each). Germline CDR1 and CDR2: SNHLY and FYNNEI. The CDR3 length is 14 residues. Trimming removed 6 bases at V and 3 bases at J, with 12 bases between. This chain's CDR3 is CASSGTGNYNEQFF. CDR3 in DNA: TGTGCCAGCAGCGGGACCGGGAACTACAATGAGCAGTTCTTC.

The V gene is TRBV6-1, the J gene TRBJ1-2, with 10 bases that match TRBD1. The CDR3 has 14 amino acids. V shed 3 bases and J 10 bases; nucleotides not matched to a gene: 8. Germline CDR1 is MNHNS and CDR2 is SASEGT. CDR3 sequence reads: CASSDLGTGADYTF. In DNA, the CDR3 is TGTGCCAGCAGTGACCTCGGGACAGGGGCTGACTACACCTTC.

The rearrangement links TRBV6-1 to TRBJ2-1; 8 bases are a match to TRBD1. The CDR3 consists of 16 residues. The germline V gene encodes CDR1 MNHNS and CDR2 SASEGT. After removal of 4 bases from V and 4 bases from J, the junction contained 9 bases not matched to a gene. The CDR3 DNA reads as TGTGCCAGCAGTGGCCTACAGGGGGTAGGGTACAATGAGCAGTTCTTC. As protein: CASSGLQGVGYNEQFF.

The chain combines TRBV29-1 with TRBJ2-3; D assignment may be TRBD1 or TRBD2 (7 bases each). The CDR3 covers 16 residues. The V gene's germline CDR1 is SQVTM and CDR2 ANQGSEA. V was cut by 7 bases and J by 4 bases, with 24 bases left in between. CDR3 DNA sequence: TGCAGCGCCCAACCCAGGGGGGGGAGGGTATCAGATACGCAGTATTTT. This translates into CSAQPRGGRVSDTQYF.

The chain uses TRBV19 and TRBJ1-1; 9 bases line up with TRBD1. CDR3 size: 15 residues. The V gene's germline CDR1 is LNHDA and CDR2 SQIVND (reference sequence). Germline trimming cut 6 bases from V and 0 bases from J; bases unmatched to any gene: 5. CDR3 sequence: CASSDGQGLNTEAFF. The CDR3 bases are TGTGCCAGTAGCGATGGACAGGGGTTGAACACTGAAGCTTTCTTT.

The chain joins TRBV7-8 to TRBJ2-7; D unclear. V shed 5 bases and J shed 0 bases, with 14 bases lying between them. Germline loops: CDR1 SGHVS, CDR2 FQNEAQ. The CDR3 spans 15 residues. This chain's CDR3 is CASSPRPFPSYEQYF. CDR3 coding DNA: TGTGCCAGCAGCCCCCGCCCCTTCCCCTCCTACGAGCAGTACTTC.

The chain carries TRBV27 and TRBJ2-3; TRBD2 is a possible D gene (5 bases). CDR3 size: 14 residues. Germline lookup yields CDR1 MNHEY and CDR2 SMNVEV (reference sequence). V was pared by 2 bases and J by 5 bases, with 11 bases between. The DNA of the CDR3 is TGTGCCAGCAGTTTAATCGGGATAGGAGATACGCAGTATTTT. Protein: CASSLIGIGDTQYF.

Here the CDR3 reads CASSLSGGPYNEQFF. The CDR3 nucleotides are TGTGCCAGCAGCTTATCAGGGGGACCCTACAATGAGCAGTTCTTC. The chain uses TRBV7-3 and TRBJ2-1; 7 bases fit TRBD1. CDR3 length: 15 residues. With V trimmed by 2 bases and J by 2 bases, 3 bases remained unmatched. CDR1 and CDR2 from the germline V gene are SGHTA and FQGTGA.

The chain joins TRBV18 to TRBJ1-1; no firm D call. The length of the CDR3 is 14 residues. The germline gives CDR1 KGHSH, CDR2 LQKENI. V was cut by 1 base and J by 3 bases, with 9 bases left in between. CDR3 residues: CASSPRPTDTEAFF. CDR3 nucleotides: TGTGCCAGCTCACCACGACCGACGGACACTGAAGCTTTCTTT.

The J gene is TRBJ1-6, the V gene TRBV5-1; perhaps TRBD1 as D (5 bases). The CDR3 runs to 15 residues. From germline, CDR1 is SGHRS and CDR2 YFSETQ. Trimming shortened V by 3 bases and J by 8 bases, and 15 bases separated the two germline ends. CDR3 region: CASSSGTRRDSPLHF. CDR3 nucleotides: TGCGCCAGCAGCTCAGGGACTAGACGCGATTCACCCCTCCACTTT.

The chain combines TRBV18 with TRBJ1-2; D ambiguous. V dropped 1 base and J dropped 3 bases, with 6 bases sitting between them. Germline CDR1 KGHSH, CDR2 LQKENI. The CDR3 is 13 amino acids. The CDR3 is CASSPLTHYGYTF. The CDR3 DNA sequence: TGTGCCAGCTCACCACTGACACACTATGGCTACACCTTC.

The chain is built from TRBV2 and TRBJ2-5; 8 bases fit TRBD2. The J call may be in error: the DNA end matches TRBJ2-7 better. From germline, CDR1 is SNHLY and CDR2 FYNNEI. The CDR3 runs to 15 residues. The CDR3 coding sequence is TGTGCCAGCAGTGAAGGGGAACTAGCGGCAAGCGAGCAGTACTTC. Translation gives CASSEGELAASEQYF.

V is TRBV5-6 and J is TRBJ1-1, with 7 bases matching TRBD1. There are 12 residues in the CDR3. The germline V gene has CDR1 SGHDT and CDR2 YYEEEE. J lost 8 bases, V lost 3 bases, and 4 bases had no gene match. DNA of the CDR3: TGTGCCAGCAGCTCCACGACAGGGGAAGCTTTCTTT. Protein sequence: CASSSTTGEAFF.

The chain links TRBV5-5 to TRBJ2-3; D is undetermined. CDR3 length: 14 amino acids. CDR1 SGHKS and CDR2 YYEKEE come from the germline V gene (reference sequence). V dropped 1 base and J dropped 0 bases, with 6 bases sitting between them. CDR3 nucleotide sequence: TGTGCCAGCAGCTTGCAACTTAGCACAGATACGCAGTATTTT. Amino acid sequence: CASSLQLSTDTQYF. Combining the CDR3 with reference TRBV5-5 and TRBJ2-3 gives the whole variable domain DAGVTQSPTHLIKTRGQQVTLRCSPISGHKSVSWYQQVLGQGPQFIFQYYEKEERGRGNFPDRFSARQFPNYSSELNVNALLLGDSALYLCASSLQLSTDTQYFGPGTRLTVL.

The genes are TRBV7-2 and TRBJ1-2; D ambiguous. In germline, CDR1 is SGHTA, CDR2 FQGNSA. Trimming stripped 1 base from V and 7 bases from J, with 10 bases between. The CDR3 length is 13 residues. This CDR3 is CASSLVSGRGYTF. The CDR3 DNA sequence: TGTGCCAGCAGCTTAGTAAGCGGTCGTGGCTACACCTTC.

The chain carries TRBV6-4 and TRBJ1-1; perhaps TRBD1 as D (5 bases). The CDR3 is 13 amino acids. Per the germline V gene, CDR1 is MRHNA and CDR2 is SNTAGT. V was shortened by 2 bases and J by 4 bases, with 8 bases between the two germline ends. The DNA for the CDR3 is TGTGCCAGCAGTGACAGGGGACCCACTGAAGCTTTCTTT. It translates to CASSDRGPTEAFF.

V and J are TRBV28 and TRBJ1-4, with D possibly matching TRBD1 (6 bases). Trimming cost V 3 bases and J 0 bases, with 8 bases left between them. This CDR3 region has 15 residues. Germline assignment: CDR1 MDHEN and CDR2 SYDVKM. The CDR3 here is CASSLGGATNEKLFF. CDR3 DNA sequence: TGTGCCAGCAGTTTGGGGGGCGCAACTAATGAAAAACTGTTTTTT.

The CDR3 here is CASSARREDQPQHF. CDR3 nucleotide sequence: TGTGCCAGCAGTGCCCGCAGGGAGGATCAGCCCCAGCATTTT. The chain couples TRBV2 to TRBJ1-5; the D gene is possibly TRBD1 (5 bases). Trimming shortened V by 4 bases and J by 5 bases, and 12 bases separated the two germline ends. The CDR3 consists of 14 residues. Per the germline V gene, CDR1 is SNHLY and CDR2 is FYNNEI.